The sequence of this TCR beta chain was determined in a study of blood T cells in healthy people across ages. For the second PCR, which ran for roughly 6 to 12 cycles, a sample-barcoded 5' primer and a J-beta primer mix were used. A tag from a template-switch adaptor with 12 random nucleotides marked each cDNA molecule. Paired-end reads containing CDR3 totaled no fewer than 2.5 million for each sample. From the 5' RACE reads, TCRdb called clonotypes with MiXCR, one entry per CDR3 protein. This sample has some 1.6 million distinct CDR3 sequences, with about 31% found just once. Germline CDR1 MNHEY, CDR2 SMNVEV (reference sequence). V was shortened by 8 bases and J by 3 bases, with 17 bases between the two germline ends. The CDR3 runs 14 residues. The donors, healthy Caucasians from Russia, were aged 6 to 90. Donors gave roughly 9.1 milliliters of peripheral blood apiece.

The chain links TRBV27 to TRBJ2-7; tentative D call: TRBD1 (6 bases). The origin of this receptor is a woman younger than 45 in good health. Sequenced material: blood. The CDR3 loop is CASGHKDRFYEQYF. In DNA, the CDR3 is TGTGCCAGCGGTCACAAGGACAGATTCTACGAGCAGTACTTC.